This T cell receptor beta chain emerged from a study of blood T cell repertoires in COVID-19. Here immunoSEQ multiplex PCR was the method, and the copy in TCRdb shows in-frame clones only, minus some. The repertoire includes approximately 110,000 clones, over 70% of them detected once, and 6.6% sits in the top ten. This CDR3 has 14 amino acids. Germline assignment: CDR1 LGHDT and CDR2 YNNKEL (reference sequence). V was trimmed by 4 bases and J by 6 bases, leaving 13 bases between them. The clonotype was recovered from a woman aged 45-59 years with acute or convalescent COVID-19. The V call is TRBV3-1 (or the pseudogene TRBV3-2), the J call TRBJ1-5; D is possibly TRBD1 (6 bases). The sequencing input was peripheral blood. The DNA for the CDR3 is TGTGCCAGCAGCCCGCACAGGGCGGCTCAGCCCCAGCATTTT. Its translation: CASSPHRAAQPQHF.